The next 2 T cell receptor beta chains were all read from a single sample in a study of blood T cells in healthy people across ages. With a J-beta primer mix and a sample-barcoded 5' primer, a second PCR ran about 6 to 11 cycles. TCRdb recomputed calls from the 5' RACE reads with MiXCR, one row per CDR3 protein. This sample has roughly 1.9 million distinct CDR3 sequences, with 39% found just once. Sequenced material: blood. The receptors here all came from a human donor in good health.

This clonotype was counted only a few times. The chain carries TRBV7-2 and TRBJ1-2, with D unresolved. V was cut by 7 bases and J by 4 bases, with 16 bases left in between. The CDR3 spans 14 residues. Looked up from germline, CDR1 is SGHTA and CDR2 is FQGNSA. Written as DNA, the CDR3 is TGTGCCAGCACCATAAACCCAGGCCCCTATGGCTACACCTTC. Translating it yields CASTINPGPYGYTF.

V is TRBV4-3 and J is TRBJ2-2; TRBD1 aligns across 7 bases. Germline V lookup: CDR1 LGHNA, CDR2 YSLEER. The ends lost 9 bases at V and 4 bases at J; junction bases unmatched: 8. The CDR3 runs to 14 residues. The CDR3 nucleotides are TGCGCCAGTCGACAGGGTGCTACCACCGGGGAGCTGTTTTTT. Amino acids: CASRQGATTGELFF.